This record concerns one T cell receptor (beta chain) sequence. Its antigen is undetermined. This sample is part of a study of CD8 T cells in ankylosing spondylitis. Scientists made TCR beta libraries using quantitative 5'-RACE with molecular barcodes. TCRdb independently ran MiXCR on the 5' RACE reads; one entry per CDR3 protein. Among some 37,000 distinct CDR3 sequences, under 15% were seen once, and the ten largest hold under 35%. Points from the study as a whole: Certain motif variants had earlier been reported in reactive arthritis synovial fluid and blood.

This CDR3 contains 10 residues. V was cut by 8 bases and J by 5 bases, with 6 bases left in between. CDR1 is WSHSY and CDR2 is SAAADI in the germline V gene. The chain carries TRBV10-2 and TRBJ1-1; D ambiguous. This clonotype originated in a male donor with ankylosing spondylitis. Sequenced sample: synovial fluid, either unsorted or a sorted T cell fraction (not recorded which). This CDR3 is CASWSTEAFF. The CDR3 DNA reads TGCGCCAGCTGGTCGACTGAAGCTTTCTTT.